This is a list of T cell receptor beta chains from one sample in a study of blood T cells in healthy people across ages. TCRdb re-derived calls from the 5' RACE reads in MiXCR, one entry per CDR3 protein. The table has 590,000 or so distinct CDR3 sequences, about 30% seen once; the top ten hold roughly 14%. Sequenced: blood. The receptor set was obtained from a woman older than 75 in good health. CDR3s leave out the opening cysteine and the closing phenylalanine or tryptophan. The D gene is left open where the match is weak.

V	D	J	length	CDR3
TRBV18	TRBD1	TRBJ1-1	14	ASSPRQGARNTEAF
TRBV5-1	-	TRBJ1-1	11	ASTPARAAEAF
TRBV6-5	-	TRBJ1-1	10	ASRTVDTEAF
TRBV6-2/TRBV6-3	-	TRBJ2-2	12	VSSYSGGTGELF
TRBV9	-	TRBJ1-1	12	ASSARGEVTEAF
TRBV5-4	-	TRBJ2-3	14	ASSLDQDSLTDTQY
TRBV9	TRBD1	TRBJ2-5	14	ASSVGRGTGGETQY
TRBV15	-	TRBJ1-2	13	ATSRGPRPNYGYT
TRBV5-1	-	TRBJ2-6	15	ASSSSSGFSGANVLT
TRBV18	TRBD1	TRBJ1-2	16	ASSPRPGQGHLDYGYT
TRBV6-5	-	TRBJ1-5	11	AGSENSNQPQH
TRBV4-3	-	TRBJ1-2	11	ASSWDSNYGYT
TRBV7-9	-	TRBJ2-3	14	ASTKVSGLPTDTQY
TRBV5-1	-	TRBJ1-2	12	ASSSGQLNYGYT
TRBV10-3	TRBD1	TRBJ1-6	12	ATRGEDYNSPLH
TRBV6-4	-	TRBJ2-1	10	ASSVTGGEQF
TRBV6-2/TRBV6-3	-	-	10	ASSYSIFEQY
TRBV25-1	TRBD1	TRBJ1-2	13	ASSEFGAGGNGYT
TRBV7-3	TRBD2	TRBJ2-5	13	ASSSGSGAQETQY
TRBV6-6	-	TRBJ1-5	11	ASSRDHLVPQH
TRBV4-2	TRBD2	TRBJ2-7	13	ASSRESGGAGEQY
TRBV7-3	-	TRBJ2-5	13	ASSSRTREVETQY
TRBV10-3	-	TRBJ1-3	12	AISEVSSGNTIY
TRBV20-1	-	TRBJ2-1	11	SASESPLDLQF
TRBV20-1	-	TRBJ1-2	12	SATLTTGGYGYT
TRBV6-2/TRBV6-3	TRBD2	-	14	AHRPSGGARYNEQY
TRBV19	-	TRBJ1-1	12	ASGKGTWDTEAF
TRBV20-1	TRBD2	TRBJ2-1	13	SATSGLAGSNEQF
TRBV25-1	-	TRBJ1-1	10	ASGSGSTEAF
TRBV12-3/TRBV12-4	TRBD2	TRBJ2-1	13	ASSISGGSNNEQF
TRBV6-5	-	TRBJ2-1	11	ASSHNRDNEQF
TRBV2	-	TRBJ2-7	9	ASRLQNEQY
TRBV5-1	-	TRBJ2-5	12	ASSSGRSQETQY
TRBV5-1	TRBD2	-	16	ASSFNSPSSGRGDEQY
TRBV28	TRBD2	TRBJ2-5	14	ASSLGLAGPIETQY
TRBV12-3/TRBV12-4	-	TRBJ1-2	13	ASSFGGRMLYGYT
TRBV14	-	TRBJ2-6	15	ASSQKVRALGSNVLT
TRBV12-3/TRBV12-4	TRBD2	TRBJ2-3	16	ASSLSGGAGGSTDTQY
TRBV6-5	-	TRBJ1-2	11	ASSAPGPYGYT
TRBV2	TRBD1	TRBJ2-7	11	ASSEGQVHEQY
TRBV20-1	TRBD2	TRBJ2-7	13	SANRRTSGFDEQY